Following are 10 T cell receptor beta chains from one sample sequenced in a study of cytomegalovirus exposure and HLA in healthy donors (dated by TCRdb to 2016 to 2017). The library relied on the immunoSEQ multiplex PCR assay. For the multiplex PCR, a mixture combining 60 forward primers for TCR Vbeta segments and 13 reverse primers for TCR Jbeta segments was used. The table was pulled from immuneACCESS by TCRdb, which kept in-frame rearrangements only. Such tables lose some clones; where checked, under half of the loss comes from unresolved V genes, and the rest has no known cause. The sample records 100,000 to 150,000 clones, 70% to 90% of which are singletons. The top ten constitute about 19% of the sample. Source material: PBMCs. The source is a man aged 18 to 29 in good health and CMV-seropositive.

For the CDR3, the DNA is TGTGCCAGCAGCAAAGGCGCAGAGCGGGCCCGGTCTTACGAGCAGTACTTC. It codes for CASSKGAERARSYEQYF. V and J are TRBV21-1 and TRBJ2-7; the D call of TRBD2 is as the table states it, not checked on the DNA. TRBV21-1 constitutes a pseudogene. The CDR3 extends over 17 amino acids.

The chain joins TRBV9 to TRBJ2-1; 7 bases align to TRBD2. The germline gives CDR1 SGDLS, CDR2 YYNGEE. The V gene end was trimmed by 0 bases and the J gene end by 9 bases; junction bases not matched to a gene: 9. This CDR3 is 15 amino acids long. The CDR3 reads CASSVGTRLYGEQFF. The DNA for the CDR3 is TGTGCCAGCAGCGTAGGGACTAGACTCTACGGTGAGCAGTTCTTC.

The rearrangement joins TRBV19 to TRBJ1-1; the D gene is possibly TRBD1 (6 bases). The CDR3 is 13 amino acids. The V gene's germline CDR1 is LNHDA and CDR2 SQIVND (reference sequence). V was pared by 9 bases and J by 4 bases, with 15 bases between. The CDR3 DNA reads TGTGCCAGCTCCACAGGGTTGGGCACTGAAGCTTTCTTT. It specifies CASSTGLGTEAFF.

The chain carries TRBV13 and TRBJ1-1; D is uncertain. The CDR3 runs 15 residues. Germline V gene data show CDR1 as PRHDT and CDR2 as FYEKMQ (reference sequence). V was clipped by 2 bases and J by 0 bases, with 10 bases between them. CDR3 sequence (DNA): TGTGCCAGCAGCTTATATGAACTGATGAACACTGAAGCTTTCTTT. It specifies CASSLYELMNTEAFF.

This chain uses TRBV28 with TRBJ1-3, with a possible D match to TRBD1 (5 bases). The germline CDR1 and CDR2 sequences are MDHEN and SYDVKM. This CDR3 comprises 15 residues. Deletions cut 9 bases from V and 4 bases from J, with 19 bases between. The CDR3 DNA follows: TGTGCCAGTCTGAATCAGGGTTTAGGGGGAAACACCATATATTTT. Its protein product is CASLNQGLGGNTIYF.

The chain uses TRBV27 and TRBJ1-1; D possibly corresponds to TRBD1 (5 bases). The germline V gene encodes CDR1 MNHEY and CDR2 SMNVEV (reference sequence). This CDR3 is built from 14 residues. With 3 bases removed from V and 2 bases from J, the gap between germline ends came to 10 bases. The CDR3 is CASSFSGRNTEAFF. The CDR3 coding sequence is TGTGCCAGCAGTTTCTCAGGGCGAAACACTGAAGCTTTCTTT.

This chain uses TRBV4-1 with TRBJ2-5; D might be TRBD1 (5 bases). The CDR3 has 14 amino acids. V was cut by 1 base and J by 1 base, with 7 bases left in between. Germline lookup yields CDR1 MGHRA and CDR2 YSYEKL. CDR3 DNA sequence: TGCGCCAGCAGCCAAGGGACACTCCAAGAGACCCAGTACTTC. Its translation: CASSQGTLQETQYF.

The V gene is TRBV27, the J gene TRBJ1-5; D ambiguous. Germline CDR1 and CDR2: MNHEY and SMNVEV (reference sequence). This CDR3 comprises 13 residues. V was shortened by 3 bases and J by 5 bases, with 8 bases between the two germline ends. The CDR3 DNA reads TGTGCCAGCAGTTTTCGGGTGTATCAGCCCCAGCATTTT. Amino acid sequence: CASSFRVYQPQHF.

The rearrangement joins TRBV4-2 to TRBJ1-6; TRBD1 might be the D (6 bases). Germline CDR1 is LGHNA and CDR2 is YNFKEQ. Trimming took off 2 bases at V and 7 bases at J, with 18 bases between the two ends. CDR3 length: 17 amino acids. Written as DNA, the CDR3 is TGTGCCAGCAGCCAACTCGGGGAGGGGGTTGAAAATTCACCCCTCCACTTT. Translation gives CASSQLGEGVENSPLHF.

This clone was picked up one time. The chain couples TRBV11-1 to TRBJ2-3, with D perhaps TRBD2 (6 bases). The CDR3 totals 16 residues. V gave up 4 bases and J gave up 2 bases, with 16 bases separating them. The V gene's germline CDR1 is SGHAT and CDR2 FQDESV (reference sequence). CDR3 region: CASSSWGSGNTDTQYF. Here the CDR3 DNA reads TGTGCCAGCAGCTCTTGGGGTAGCGGAAACACAGATACGCAGTATTTT.